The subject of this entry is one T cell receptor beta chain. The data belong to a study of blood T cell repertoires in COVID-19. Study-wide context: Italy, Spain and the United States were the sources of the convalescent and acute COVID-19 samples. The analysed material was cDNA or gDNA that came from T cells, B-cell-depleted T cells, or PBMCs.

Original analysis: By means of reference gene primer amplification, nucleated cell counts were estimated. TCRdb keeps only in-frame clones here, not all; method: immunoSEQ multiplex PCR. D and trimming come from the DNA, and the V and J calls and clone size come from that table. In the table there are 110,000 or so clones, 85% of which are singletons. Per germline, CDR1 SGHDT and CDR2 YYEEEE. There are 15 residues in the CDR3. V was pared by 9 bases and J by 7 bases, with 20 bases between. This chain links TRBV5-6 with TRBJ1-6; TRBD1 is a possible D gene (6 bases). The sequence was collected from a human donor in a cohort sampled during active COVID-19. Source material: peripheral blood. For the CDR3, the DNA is TGTGCCACCATGGGGGCGGGAGTAGAGAATTCACCCCTCCACTTT. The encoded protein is CATMGAGVENSPLHF. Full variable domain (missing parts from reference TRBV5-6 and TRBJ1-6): DAGVTQSPTHLIKTRGQQVTLRCSPKSGHDTVSWYQQALGQGPQFIFQYYEEEERQRGNFPDRFSGHQFPNYSSELNVNALLLGDSALYLCATMGAGVENSPLHFGNGTRLTVT.